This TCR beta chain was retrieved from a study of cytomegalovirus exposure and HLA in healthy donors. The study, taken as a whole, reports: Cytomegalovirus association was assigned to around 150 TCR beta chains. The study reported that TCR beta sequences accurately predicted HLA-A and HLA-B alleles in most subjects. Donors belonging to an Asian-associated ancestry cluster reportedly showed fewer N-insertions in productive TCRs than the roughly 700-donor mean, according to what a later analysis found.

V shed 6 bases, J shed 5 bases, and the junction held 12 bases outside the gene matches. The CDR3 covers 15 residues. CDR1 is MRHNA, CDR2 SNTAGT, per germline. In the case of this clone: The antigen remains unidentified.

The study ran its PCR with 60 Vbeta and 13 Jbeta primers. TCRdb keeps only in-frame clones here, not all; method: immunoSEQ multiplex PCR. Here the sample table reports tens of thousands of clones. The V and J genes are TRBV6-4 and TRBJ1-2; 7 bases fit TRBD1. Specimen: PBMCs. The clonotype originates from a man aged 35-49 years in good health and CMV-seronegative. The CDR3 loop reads CASSPDRVNLYGYTF. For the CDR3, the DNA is TGTGCCAGCAGCCCCGACAGGGTTAATTTGTATGGCTACACCTTC.